The 22 T cell receptor beta chains reported below all come from one sample, sequenced in a study of blood T cell repertoires in COVID-19. Using immunoSEQ multiplex PCR, the repertoire was profiled, and TCRdb retains in-frame clones only, with some absent. The sample shows 250,000 or so clones, 91% of them seen only once. Sequenced sample: PBMCs or T cells enriched from blood (not recorded which). Every receptor here comes from a human donor in a cohort exposed to, infected with or recovered from COVID-19 (not recorded which). The donor label of this sample is uncertain.

V gene TRBV5-6 combines with J gene TRBJ2-7; D ambiguous. CDR1 and CDR2 (germline): SGHDT, YYEEEE. With 0 bases removed from V and 3 bases from J, the gap between germline ends came to 7 bases. The CDR3 spans 13 residues. CDR3 nucleotide sequence: TGTGCCAGCAGCTTGGCCTCTGTCTACGAGCAGTACTTC. Its protein product is CASSLASVYEQYF.

Here the CDR3 reads CASSPAPGLFNYGYTF. DNA for the CDR3: TGTGCCAGCTCACCAGCTCCGGGACTCTTTAACTATGGCTACACCTTC. V usage is TRBV18 and J usage is TRBJ1-2; tentatively, D is TRBD1 (5 bases). Germline CDR1 is KGHSH and CDR2 is LQKENI. This CDR3 contains 16 residues. Deletions cut 2 bases from V and 1 base from J, with 14 bases between.

This chain uses TRBV25-1 with TRBJ2-7; 10 positions agree with TRBD1. J lost 0 bases, V lost 5 bases, and 1 base had no gene match. Germline V gene data show CDR1 as MGHDK and CDR2 as SYGVNS. This CDR3 has 14 residues. Here the CDR3 reads CASSRTGGSYEQYF. The CDR3 DNA reads TGTGCCAGCAGTCGGACAGGGGGCTCCTACGAGCAGTACTTC.

This sequence joins TRBV2 and TRBJ2-5; 9 nucleotides agree with TRBD2. The CDR3 is made up of 14 amino acids. The J segment lost 5 bases and the V segment lost 7 bases, leaving 8 bases of the junction unmatched. CDR1 is SNHLY and CDR2 is FYNNEI in the germline V gene. This CDR3 reads CASKGLAFPETQYF. The CDR3 DNA follows: TGTGCCAGCAAGGGACTAGCTTTTCCGGAGACCCAGTACTTC.

This chain joins TRBV27 and TRBJ1-2; TRBD1 might be the D (5 bases). Germline-derived CDR1 and CDR2 are MNHEY and SMNVEV (reference sequence). The CDR3 has 13 amino acids. V shed 4 bases and J shed 2 bases, with 8 bases lying between them. Here the CDR3 reads CASSSGHNYGYTF. The CDR3 nucleotides read TGTGCCAGCAGTTCCGGACACAACTATGGCTACACCTTC.

The chain uses TRBV10-3 and TRBJ2-2; possible D gene TRBD1, 7 bases. Germline CDR1 reads ENHRY; CDR2 reads SYGVKD. Trimming took 4 bases from V and 6 from J, leaving 21 bases between them. The CDR3 sequence is 17 residues long. CDR3 sequence reads: CAISASWGTGEAGELFF. Here the CDR3 DNA reads TGTGCCATCAGTGCCTCCTGGGGCACAGGGGAGGCCGGGGAGCTGTTTTTT.

The V gene is TRBV6-6, the J gene TRBJ2-7, with D unresolved. The V and J ends lost 0 bases and 1 base respectively, with 13 bases between them. CDR1 and CDR2 from the germline V gene are MNHNY and SVGAGI (reference sequence). This CDR3 spans 16 amino acids. Written as DNA, the CDR3 is TGTGCCAGCAGTTACTCGAACAGCCGCCAATCCTACGAGCAGTACTTC. Residues: CASSYSNSRQSYEQYF.

V and J are TRBV6-5 and TRBJ2-7; D perhaps matches TRBD2 (6 bases). The V and J ends lost 5 bases and 1 base respectively, with 15 bases between them. CDR1 is MNHEY, CDR2 SVGAGI, per germline. This CDR3 has 15 residues. The CDR3 reads CASSPGAGGSYEQYF. The DNA of the CDR3 is TGTGCCAGCAGTCCTGGGGCAGGAGGGTCCTACGAGCAGTACTTC.

The rearrangement joins TRBV11-3 to TRBJ2-3; 9 bases match TRBD1. V gave up 4 bases and J gave up 0 bases; unmatched junction bases: 2. The CDR3 has 15 amino acids. Germline assignment: CDR1 SGHNT and CDR2 YENEEA. Here the CDR3 DNA reads TGTGCCAGCAGCTCAGGGACAGGGAGCACAGATACGCAGTATTTT. Its translation: CASSSGTGSTDTQYF.

Comment on this clone: No DNA is shown, since the ends of the CDR3 on it are uncertain; the CDR3 is the one TCRdb lists. This rearrangement joins TRBV7-2 to TRBJ2-5; the table's D call, TRBD1, has no DNA check behind it. The V gene's germline CDR1 is SGHTA and CDR2 FQGNSA. 15 amino acids form the CDR3, both terminal residues included. CDR3 in amino acids: CASSLAVGQGSAGYF.

This chain links TRBV5-1 with TRBJ2-1, with D uncertain. The germline gives CDR1 SGHRS, CDR2 YFSETQ. The CDR3 is 11 residues long. V was clipped by 7 bases and J by 7 bases, with 9 bases between them. CDR3 bases: TGCGCCAGCCGAGGAATTAATGAGCAGTTCTTC. Amino acid sequence: CASRGINEQFF.

The chain is built from TRBV7-3 and TRBJ2-3; 9 nucleotides match TRBD2. CDR3 size: 14 residues. CDR1 and CDR2 (germline): SGHTA, FQGTGA. The junction had 5 bases not matched to a gene; V was cut back by 5 bases and J by 5 bases. CDR3 nucleotides: TGTGCCAGCAGCCCTAGCGGGGCGGGAGATACGCAGTATTTT. Encoded protein: CASSPSGAGDTQYF.

The chain has TRBV6-5 and TRBJ2-2; 11 nucleotides match TRBD2. Germline CDR1 reads MNHEY; CDR2 reads SVGAGI. This CDR3 has 16 amino acids. The trim removed 0 bases at V and 6 bases at J, leaving 3 bases unmatched. In nucleotides, the CDR3 is TGTGCCAGCAGTTACTCTAGCGGGGGGGGCCCCGGGGAGCTGTTTTTT. Encoded protein: CASSYSSGGGPGELFF.

The chain links TRBV18 to TRBJ1-1; D ambiguous. The germline gives CDR1 KGHSH, CDR2 LQKENI. The CDR3 contains 13 residues. V dropped 3 bases and J dropped 5 bases, with 10 bases sitting between them. The CDR3 nucleotides are TGTGCCAGCTCACCCCGGGGAGGTACTGAAGCTTTCTTT. Its translation is CASSPRGGTEAFF.

CDR3 sequence reads: CATSEIQGATDTQYF. As DNA, the CDR3 is TGTGCCACCAGTGAGATCCAGGGGGCCACAGATACGCAGTATTTT. The chain recombines TRBV24-1 with TRBJ2-3, with 8 bases fitting TRBD1. The CDR3 spans 15 residues. Germline V gene lookup returns CDR1 KGHDR and CDR2 SFDVKD. V was clipped by 4 bases and J by 2 bases; unmatched bases: 4.

The V and J genes are TRBV29-1 and TRBJ1-5, with D unclear. There are 12 residues in the CDR3. The ends were cut back, 4 bases at V and 5 bases at J, with 9 bases in the middle. In germline, CDR1 is SQVTM, CDR2 ANQGSEA. CDR3 in DNA: TGCAGCGTTGTGGTCCGCGATCAGCCCCAGCATTTT. This encodes CSVVVRDQPQHF.

This clone was seen once. The chain links TRBV5-8 to TRBJ2-7; a possible D gene is TRBD2 (7 bases). In germline, CDR1 is SGHTS, CDR2 YDEGEE. The germline V and J ends were trimmed by 1 base and 0 bases, with 14 bases remaining between them. There are 16 residues in the CDR3. The CDR3 is CASSLKYGGHSYEQYF. In DNA form, the CDR3 reads TGTGCCAGCAGCTTGAAATACGGGGGGCACTCCTACGAGCAGTACTTC.

The gene calls are TRBV10-3 and TRBJ1-2; the match to TRBD1 covers 11 bases. Germline lookup yields CDR1 ENHRY and CDR2 SYGVKD. V was clipped by 8 bases and J by 6 bases; unmatched bases: 5. This CDR3 contains 13 residues. CDR3 sequence reads: CAIGGQGEHGYTF. The CDR3 DNA is TGTGCCATCGGGGGACAGGGGGAACATGGCTACACCTTC.

The V call is TRBV3-1 (or the pseudogene TRBV3-2), the J call TRBJ2-5; 10 bases are shared with TRBD2. The length of the CDR3 is 15 residues. V lost 5 bases and J lost 2; bases outside the gene matches: 5. Germline V gene sequence: CDR1 LGHDT, CDR2 YNNKEL (reference sequence). This CDR3 is CASSERGGRQETQYF. As DNA, the CDR3 is TGTGCCAGCAGCGAGCGGGGGGGGAGGCAAGAGACCCAGTACTTC.

This clone was found once. The genes are TRBV19 and TRBJ2-3, with D possibly being TRBD2 (5 bases). The CDR3 totals 11 residues. CDR1 and CDR2 from the germline V gene are LNHDA and SQIVND (reference sequence). The V end lost 7 bases, the J end lost 5 bases, and 7 bases lay between the germline ends. The CDR3: CASTGRDTQYF. The CDR3 DNA is TGTGCCAGTACTGGGAGAGATACGCAGTATTTT.

This chain connects TRBV29-1 to TRBJ2-1, with a weak D call TRBD1 (7 bases). The CDR3 covers 18 residues. Germline CDR1 reads SQVTM; CDR2 reads ANQGSEA. V lost 2 bases, J lost 0 bases, and 20 bases lay in between. Written as DNA, the CDR3 is TGCAGCGTTGAATCGACCTGGAACAGGGGACTCTCCTACAATGAGCAGTTCTTC. Its protein is CSVESTWNRGLSYNEQFF.

J is TRBJ2-3 and V is TRBV10-1; D might be TRBD1 (6 bases). The CDR3 is 15 residues long. The V end was cut by 2 bases, the J end by 2 bases, with 11 bases between. The germline V gene encodes CDR1 WNHNN and CDR2 SYGVQD (reference sequence). CDR3 loop: CASSEDQGTTDTQYF. The CDR3 nucleotides read TGCGCCAGCAGTGAGGACCAGGGGACCACAGATACGCAGTATTTT.